This T cell receptor beta chain originates from a study of siplizumab effects on memory and regulatory T cells (dated by TCRdb to 2018 to 2020). For context, the study as a whole: The study examined how the anti-CD2 antibody siplizumab affects alloreactive T-cell subsets in allogeneic mixed lymphocyte reactions built from human PBMCs. Study-level results and caveats: Among mappable alloreactive CD4+ clones, the Treg-derived fraction averaged approximately 72% with siplizumab versus roughly 30% in control reactions. Sequences below about 10^-5 frequency were poorly captured, so only a minor fraction of alloreactive clones could be mapped to unstimulated subsets. Whether proliferating Tregs from siplizumab cultures were suppressive was not functionally confirmed. Roughly 75-97% of proliferating CD4+ or CD8+ clones could not be assigned a naive or memory phenotype. The cumulative frequency of alloreactive sequences that could be traced back to unstimulated CD4+ memory T cells was significantly reduced by siplizumab. Unstimulated naive T cells appeared more diverse than memory T cells, and naive cells seemed to contribute substantially to the alloresponse.

In a few donor pairs, further sequencing was done on unstimulated CD8+ naive, CD4+ memory, CD8+ TEMRA, CD4+ naive and CD8+ effector memory subsets. Sorted unstimulated T cells, along with proliferating T cells recovered from mixed lymphocyte reactions, underwent TCRbeta CDR3 sequencing. Fresh whole blood from around 11 HLA-typed healthy donors was used to isolate PBMCs. CDR1 and CDR2, per the germline V gene (reference sequence), are MNHEY and SMNVEV. Relative to germline, V is missing 2 bases and J is missing 1 base, with 8 bases of the junction outside any gene match. From the cysteine up to the phenylalanine, the CDR3 has a length of 17 residues. The CDR3 DNA has 51 bases and is translated from base 1. Libraries were built with the immunoSEQ multiplex PCR assay. The deep sequencing platform assayed approximately 10^5 TCR templates per sample. Genomic DNA extracted from sorted T cells was used for TCRbeta CDR3 sequencing. The paper's processing steps were these. Clonal analysis of TCRbeta CDR3 data was done in the R programming language. Unstimulated samples were compared with post-reaction CFSE-low samples to define alloreactive CD4+ and CD8+ clones. Regulatory or non-regulatory origin of alloreactive CD4+ clones was assigned by matching sequences to the sorted unstimulated Treg and non-Treg repertoires. TCRdb carries this immuneACCESS record with in-frame sequences only. Its versions omit some clonotypes, under half of them owing to an unresolved V gene in the studies checked, with the rest unexplained. V, J and clone size are taken as reported in that table, and D and trimming were inferred from the DNA itself. The sample has 60,000 to 65,000 clones on record, 79% of them singletons. The ten largest clones add up to over 0.4% of the sample.

This clone has only a few counts. The antigen this receptor binds is unknown. It has no much larger one-base neighbor in the sample; base qualities were not kept. The source material was memory CD4+ T cells sorted from blood. Interpreted using the paper, the cell subset or site label stands for: unstimulated CD4+ memory T cells. This sequence originates from a human donor in good health. The rearrangement combines TRBV27 with TRBJ1-3; 7 bases in between match TRBD1. The CDR3: CASSLRGGQASGNTIYF. The DNA reads TGTGCCAGCAGTTTAAGGGGTGGACAGGCTTCTGGAAACACCATATATTTT.